This T cell receptor beta chain was retrieved from a study of glioma-infiltrating T cells after dendritic cell vaccination. Repertoires were generated with immunoSEQ multiplex PCR, while TCRdb's copy carries only in-frame clones and drops some. The sample contains about 95,000 clones, 85% of which appear only once. V lost 4 bases and J 5 bases, leaving 17 bases between the germline ends. The CDR3 consists of 15 residues. CDR1 is SGHRS and CDR2 is YFSETQ in the germline V gene. This TCR was sampled from a human donor with glioblastoma. This chain joins TRBV5-1 and TRBJ2-3, with D possibly matching TRBD2 (6 bases). The sequenced sample was blood, obtained before dendritic cell vaccination. CDR3 DNA sequence: TGCGCCAGCAGCACGGGACTTCTTATCATAGATACGCAGTATTTT. Amino acids: CASSTGLLIIDTQYF.